Shown below are 19 T cell receptor beta chains from a single sample sequenced in a study of cytomegalovirus exposure and HLA in healthy donors. PCR employed 60 Vbeta and 13 Jbeta primers. Sequencing was performed with immunoSEQ multiplex PCR; in TCRdb, only in-frame clones are kept and a portion is missing. The listing records 160,000 or so clones. The sample taken for sequencing was PBMCs. All receptors come from a man aged 25-40 years in good health and CMV-seronegative.

This chain links TRBV10-2 with TRBJ2-3; 7 nucleotides match TRBD2. V dropped 9 bases and J dropped 5; count of bases not matched to a gene: 14. Germline CDR1 WSHSY, CDR2 SAAADI. The CDR3 sequence is 15 residues long. The CDR3 sequence is CASEGLRGRGDTQYF. CDR3 nucleotide sequence: TGCGCCAGTGAGGGGTTACGGGGGAGGGGAGATACGCAGTATTTT.

The chain links TRBV10-2 to TRBJ1-3; TRBD1 matches at 8 bases. After removal of 8 bases from V and 0 bases from J, the junction contained 9 bases not matched to a gene. In germline, CDR1 is WSHSY, CDR2 SAAADI. The CDR3 spans 16 residues. CDR3 sequence (DNA): TGCGCCAGCGGGGGACAGGTTATGAGCTCTGGAAACACCATATATTTT. Translating it yields CASGGQVMSSGNTIYF.

The rearrangement links TRBV25-1 to TRBJ2-7, with 7 nucleotides matching TRBD1. The length of the CDR3 is 16 residues. Looked up from germline, CDR1 is MGHDK and CDR2 is SYGVNS. The ends lost 4 bases at V and 2 bases at J; junction bases unmatched: 11. The CDR3 here is CASSASITGVAYEQYF. CDR3 nucleotide sequence: TGTGCCAGCAGTGCATCGATCACAGGGGTGGCCTACGAGCAGTACTTC.

Regarding this clone: Sequence at one end of the junction differs from germline and may be a read error. The chain uses TRBV5-4 and TRBJ1-2; D is undetermined. The CDR3 is made up of 11 amino acids. Per germline, CDR1 SGHNT and CDR2 YYREEE (reference sequence). As DNA, the CDR3 is TGTGCCAGCAGCTTGGACTACGGCTACACCTTC. Translated: CASSLDYGYTF. The full variable domain, its missing parts supplied by reference TRBV5-4 and TRBJ1-2, is ETGVTQSPTHLIKTRGQQVTLRCSSQSGHNTVSWYQQALGQGPQFIFQYYREEENGRGNFPPRFSGLQFPNYSSELNVNALELDDSALYLCASSLDYGYTFGSGTRLTVV.

The CDR3 loop reads CASSQSGTEAFF. CDR3 DNA: TGCGCCAGCAGCCAATCGGGTACTGAAGCTTTCTTT. This chain connects TRBV5-1 to TRBJ1-1; no clear D gene. Germline loops: CDR1 SGHRS, CDR2 YFSETQ. The ends were cut back, 4 bases at V and 5 bases at J, with 9 bases in the middle. The CDR3 loop spans 12 amino acids.

The chain carries TRBV10-3 and TRBJ1-1; D is undetermined. Germline V gives CDR1 ENHRY, CDR2 SYGVKD. V lost 0 bases and J lost 1, with 3 bases in between. The CDR3 runs to 13 residues. In DNA, the CDR3 is TGTGCCATCAGTGAGTCTCGGAACACTGAAGCTTTCTTT. Translation: CAISESRNTEAFF.

This chain uses TRBV6-1 with TRBJ2-7; no clear D. With 1 base removed from V and 3 bases from J, the gap between germline ends came to 10 bases. The CDR3 runs 14 residues. CDR1 is MNHNS and CDR2 is SASEGT in the germline V gene. The CDR3 bases are TGTGCCAGCAGTGAAGGGATAGCCCTCTACGAGCAGTACTTC. This encodes CASSEGIALYEQYF.

V and J are TRBV28 and TRBJ2-1; the D gene is possibly TRBD1 (5 bases). Germline V lookup: CDR1 MDHEN, CDR2 SYDVKM. The CDR3 runs to 14 residues. Trimming stripped 5 bases from V and 4 bases from J, with 12 bases between. CDR3 coding DNA: TGTGCCAGCAGTGCCAAGACAGAGTACAATGAGCAGTTCTTC. As protein: CASSAKTEYNEQFF. Together with reference TRBV28 and TRBJ2-1, the CDR3 gives the full variable domain: DVKVTQSSRYLVKRTGEKVFLECVQDMDHENMFWYRQDPGLGLRLIYFSYDVKMKEKGDIPEGYSVSREKKERFSLILESASTNQTSMYLCASSAKTEYNEQFFGPGTRLTVL.

This chain connects TRBV21-1 to TRBJ1-1; the D segment call TRBD1 is taken from the table without a DNA check. TRBV21-1 is reported as a pseudogene. The CDR3 is 15 amino acids. In nucleotides, the CDR3 is TGTGCCAGCCGCACCTCCCAAGGGGGCTGCACTGAAGCTTTCTTT. This encodes CASRTSQGGCTEAFF.

The chain joins TRBV6-6 to TRBJ2-5; perhaps TRBD2 as D (5 bases). The J call may be wrong; the DNA end is better matched by TRBJ2-7. Germline V gene sequence: CDR1 MNHNY, CDR2 SVGAGI (reference sequence). This CDR3 has 13 residues. The chain's CDR3 is CASSHRRDYEQYF. The CDR3 DNA reads as TGTGCCAGCAGCCACAGACGGGACTACGAGCAGTACTTC.

The chain combines TRBV15 with TRBJ2-7; no clear D gene. This CDR3 is 15 amino acids long. Between the trimmed V and J ends, which lost 0 bases and 2 bases, there was a span of 11 bases. CDR1 is LNHNV and CDR2 is YYDKDF in the germline V gene (reference sequence). The CDR3 is CATSREGVPPYEQYF. CDR3 nucleotide sequence: TGTGCCACCAGCAGAGAGGGCGTACCACCCTACGAGCAGTACTTC.

This chain uses TRBV28 with TRBJ1-6, with 7 bases aligning to TRBD1. The CDR3 totals 15 residues. The V gene's germline CDR1 is MDHEN and CDR2 SYDVKM. Losses at the gene ends were 5 bases for V and 6 bases for J; bases not matched to a gene: 7. The CDR3 nucleotides are TGTGCCAGCAGTACGACAGGGAAAAGTAATTCACCCCTCCACTTT. Residues: CASSTTGKSNSPLHF.

This chain's CDR3 is CASSPSNSPLHF. For the CDR3, the DNA is TGCGCCAGCAGCCCCTCCAATTCACCCCTCCACTTT. The rearrangement joins TRBV4-3 to TRBJ1-6; D not resolved. CDR1 is LGHNA and CDR2 is YSLEER in the germline V gene. The length of the CDR3 is 12 residues. Trimming shortened V by 4 bases and J by 7 bases, and 5 bases separated the two germline ends.

The chain couples TRBV4-1 to TRBJ2-1; 8 nucleotides line up with TRBD1. Germline trimming cut 1 base from V and 4 bases from J; bases unmatched to any gene: 12. Germline values: CDR1 MGHRA, CDR2 YSYEKL. CDR3 length: 18 amino acids. The CDR3 sequence: CASSQAIPGDRRYNEQFF. CDR3 DNA: TGCGCCAGCAGCCAAGCTATCCCAGGGGACAGGCGGTACAATGAGCAGTTCTTC.

The chain links TRBV14 to TRBJ2-1, with 15 nucleotides matching TRBD2. CDR3 size: 20 residues. Trimming took 1 base from V and 7 from J; bases not matched to a gene: 14. Germline assignment: CDR1 SGHDN and CDR2 FVKESK. The CDR3 protein is CASSQVKGTSGRRGNNEQFF. Written as DNA, the CDR3 is TGTGCCAGCAGCCAAGTAAAGGGGACTAGCGGGAGGAGAGGCAATAATGAGCAGTTCTTC.

In regard to this clone: Other DNA sequences in the same sample also yield this CDR3. The chain is built from TRBV7-2 and TRBJ1-5, with D unresolved. The CDR3 covers 12 residues. The V and J ends lost 6 bases and 4 bases respectively, with 7 bases between them. Germline CDR1 SGHTA, CDR2 FQGNSA. The CDR3 is CASSPGNQPQHF. Written as DNA, the CDR3 is TGTGCCAGCAGTCCAGGTAATCAGCCCCAGCATTTT. Combining the CDR3 with reference TRBV7-2 and TRBJ1-5 gives the whole variable domain GAGVSQSPSNKVTEKGKDVELRCDPISGHTALYWYRQSLGQGLEFLIYFQGNSAPDKSGLPSDRFSAERTGGSVSTLTIQRTQQEDSAVYLCASSPGNQPQHFGDGTRLSIL.

This chain connects TRBV28 to TRBJ1-5, with 9 bases that match TRBD1. V shed 7 bases, J shed 7 bases, and the junction held 8 bases outside the gene matches. Germline values: CDR1 MDHEN, CDR2 SYDVKM. The CDR3 has 14 residues. CDR3 bases: TGTGCCAGCACCTTAGGACAGGGGACCCAGCCCCAGCATTTT. This codes for CASTLGQGTQPQHF. Full variable domain (remainder filled in from reference TRBV28 and TRBJ1-5): DVKVTQSSRYLVKRTGEKVFLECVQDMDHENMFWYRQDPGLGLRLIYFSYDVKMKEKGDIPEGYSVSREKKERFSLILESASTNQTSMYLCASTLGQGTQPQHFGDGTRLSIL.

The chain employs TRBV5-6 and TRBJ2-7; D uncertain. Trimming stripped 4 bases from V and 0 bases from J, with 14 bases between. The CDR3 is made up of 15 amino acids. Per the germline V gene, CDR1 is SGHDT and CDR2 is YYEEEE. CDR3 bases: TGTGCCAGCAGCAGTGTAAGCGTAGGCTCCTACGAGCAGTACTTC. This translates into CASSSVSVGSYEQYF.

The chain links TRBV27 to TRBJ2-1, with TRBD2 matching 7 bases. The V gene's germline CDR1 is MNHEY and CDR2 SMNVEV (reference sequence). V lost 6 bases, J lost 5 bases, and 7 bases stayed unmatched. CDR3 length: 14 residues. In DNA, the CDR3 is TGTGCCAGCAGCATCGGGGGGTCGCACAATGAGCAGTTCTTC. Encoded protein: CASSIGGSHNEQFF.